The clone carrying this TCR beta chain showed up many times. Its matching antigen is unknown. The sample originates from a study of molecular identifiers for immune sequencing clone quantification. Overall study context: Replicates partitioned RNA from approximately 20,000 or 100,000 naive CD8 cells into five parts, sequencing four.

Bulk TCR library preparation followed previously described methods with listed TCR primers. MiXCR, run by TCRdb on the PCR reads, gives a single entry per CDR3 protein. The top ten clones hold more than 0.75% of a sample with over 35,000 distinct CDR3 sequences, 24% of them seen once. Germline CDR1 is SEHNR and CDR2 is FQNEAQ (reference sequence). The length of the CDR3 is 12 residues. V lost 5 bases and J 3 bases, leaving 5 bases between the germline ends. Broader study findings: Sharing of a barcode by identical TCR molecules could cause highly expanded clone sizes to be underestimated.

This sequence was found in a human donor in good health. Some libraries in this study had Jurkat cell RNA spiked in. The J gene is TRBJ1-5, the V gene TRBV7-9; D is uncertain. What was sequenced was naive CD8+ T cells from blood, with Jurkat cell RNA spiked in. The sample's subset: FACS-sorted CD8+CD4-CCR7+CD45RA+ naive T cells. The CDR3 DNA reads TGTGCCAGCAGCCCTGACAATCAGCCCCAGCATTTT. It yields the protein CASSPDNQPQHF. Together with reference TRBV7-9 and TRBJ1-5, the CDR3 gives the full variable domain: DTGVSQNPRHKITKRGQNVTFRCDPISEHNRLYWYRQTLGQGPEFLTYFQNEAQLEKSRLLSDRFSAERPKGSFSTLEIQRTEQGDSAMYLCASSPDNQPQHFGDGTRLSIL.